This T cell receptor (beta chain) appears in the sequencing data of a study of early T cells in non-severe SARS-CoV-2 infection. Study-level background: Sequencing targeted bulk RNA from unsorted whole blood, leaving chains unpaired.

The germline V gene has CDR1 LNHNV and CDR2 YYDKDF (reference sequence). Between the trimmed V and J ends, which lost 1 base and 4 bases, there was a span of 23 bases. CDR3 length equals 19 residues. There are a few counts of this clonotype. TCRdb re-called the 5' RACE reads with MiXCR, one entry per CDR3 protein. The table records about 68,000 distinct CDR3 sequences, about a tenth of them present only once. Sequencing used whole blood. The clonotype originates from an adult who was a healthcare worker with PCR-confirmed SARS-CoV-2 infection or an uninfected control (not recorded which). This chain joins TRBV15 and TRBJ1-3; perhaps TRBD1 as D (5 bases). CDR3 in DNA: TGTGCCACCAGCAGAGTCCCTCAGGGAGGGAGCAGACCGGGAAACACCATATATTTT. It translates to CATSRVPQGGSRPGNTIYF.